The T cell receptor (beta chain) described here comes from a study of T cell responses to AZD1222 COVID-19 vaccine. Germline-derived CDR1 and CDR2 are KGHSH and LQKENI. The CDR3 runs 13 residues. V lost 3 bases and J 7 bases, leaving 10 bases between the germline ends. TCRdb's table, derived via immunoSEQ multiplex PCR, lists solely in-frame clones and lacks some. Of about 110,000 clones listed, roughly 87% are singletons. As to this clone: In the same sample, other DNA sequences code for this CDR3.

This sequence originates from an adult in good health. The chain links TRBV18 to TRBJ1-5; D not resolved. Material: peripheral blood, obtained on day 0 of AZD1222 vaccination. CDR3 region: CASSPQGDQPQHF. The CDR3 DNA reads as TGTGCCAGCTCACCCCAAGGAGACCAGCCCCAGCATTTT.